The sequence of this TCR beta chain was determined in a study of cytomegalovirus exposure and HLA in healthy donors. The PCR contained 60 Vbeta and 13 Jbeta primers. This table comes from immunoSEQ multiplex PCR, and its TCRdb copy is limited to in-frame clones, with some not included. The profile covers 99,000 or so clones, with roughly 80% appearing a single time and around 6.9% taken by the ten largest. Per the germline V gene, CDR1 is SQVTM and CDR2 is ANQGSEA. This CDR3 is built from 13 residues. Trimming left V 7 bases short and J 6 bases short, with 18 bases between. General study points: A later look showed TCR association rates differing by HLA locus, highest for DRB1 and lowest for HLA-C. Most CMV-associated TCR beta chains were later found to appear HLA-restricted. The authors listed about 170 TCR beta chains as cytomegalovirus-associated.

This clone was counted only a few times. The antigen remains unidentified. The V gene is TRBV29-1, the J gene TRBJ1-2, with D possibly being TRBD1 (5 bases). Sequencing was carried out using PBMCs. This TCR was recovered from a man aged 30 to 45 in good health and CMV-seropositive. The CDR3 bases are TGCAGCGCCTCTGGGGGGGTTGGAGATGGCTACACCTTC. Protein product: CSASGGVGDGYTF.